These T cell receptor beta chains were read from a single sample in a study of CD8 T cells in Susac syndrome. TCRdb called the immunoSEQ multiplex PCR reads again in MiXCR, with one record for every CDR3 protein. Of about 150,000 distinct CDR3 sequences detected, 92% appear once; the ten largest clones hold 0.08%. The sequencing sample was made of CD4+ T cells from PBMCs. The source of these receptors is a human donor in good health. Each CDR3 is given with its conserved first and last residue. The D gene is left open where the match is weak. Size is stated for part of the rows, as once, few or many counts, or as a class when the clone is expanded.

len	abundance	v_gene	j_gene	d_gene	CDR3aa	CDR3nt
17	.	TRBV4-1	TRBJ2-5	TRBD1	CASSQLTGGPNQETQYF	TGCGCCAGCAGCCAACTCACAGGGGGCCCTAACCAAGAGACCCAGTACTTC
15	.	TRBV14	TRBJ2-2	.	CASSQDPLNTGELFF	TGTGCCAGCAGCCAAGATCCCTTGAACACCGGGGAGCTGTTTTTT
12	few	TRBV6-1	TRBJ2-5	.	CASSEQGETQYF	TGTGCCAGCAGTGAACAGGGAGAGACCCAGTACTTC
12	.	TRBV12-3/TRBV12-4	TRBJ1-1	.	CASSKGPAGAFF	TGTGCCAGCAGCAAGGGACCGGCGGGAGCTTTCTTT
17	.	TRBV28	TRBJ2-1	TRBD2	CASSSPLAGHPYNEQFF	TGTGCCAGCAGCTCCCCCTTAGCGGGCCATCCCTACAATGAGCAGTTCTTC
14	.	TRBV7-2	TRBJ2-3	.	CASSLSGYTDTQYF	TGTGCCAGCAGCTTGAGCGGGTACACAGATACGCAGTATTTT
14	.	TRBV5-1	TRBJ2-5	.	CASSVLQGRETQYF	TGCGCCAGCAGCGTTCTACAGGGTCGAGAGACCCAGTACTTC
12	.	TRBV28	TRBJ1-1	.	CASSPVGGEAFF	TGTGCCAGCAGTCCCGTGGGGGGTGAAGCTTTCTTT
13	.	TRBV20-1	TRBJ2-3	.	CSARAPSTDTQYF	TGCAGTGCTAGGGCCCCCAGCACAGATACGCAGTATTTT
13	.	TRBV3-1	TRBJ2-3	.	CASSQAIPDTQYF	TGTGCCAGCAGCCAGGCCATACCAGATACGCAGTATTTT
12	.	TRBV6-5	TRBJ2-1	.	CASRRGAHEQFF	TGTGCCAGCCGTAGGGGGGCCCATGAGCAGTTCTTC
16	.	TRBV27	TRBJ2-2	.	CASSLYGGVLTGELFF	TGTGCCAGCAGTTTATATGGGGGCGTCCTCACCGGGGAGCTGTTTTTT
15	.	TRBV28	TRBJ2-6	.	CASSLGGQGANVLTF	TGTGCCAGCAGTTTGGGGGGGCAAGGGGCCAACGTCCTGACTTTC
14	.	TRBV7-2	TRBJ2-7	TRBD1	CASSFDRGEDEQYF	TGTGCCAGCAGCTTCGACAGGGGGGAGGACGAGCAGTACTTC
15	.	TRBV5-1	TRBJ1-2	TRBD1	CASSRQGDGSYGYTF	TGCGCCAGCAGCCGACAGGGGGACGGAAGTTATGGCTACACCTTC
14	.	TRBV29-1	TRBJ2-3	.	CSVRRGGRTDTQYF	TGCAGCGTCCGCCGTGGGGGTCGCACAGATACGCAGTATTTT
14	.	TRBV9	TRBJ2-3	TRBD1	CASSETGITDTQYF	TGTGCCAGCAGCGAGACAGGGATCACAGATACGCAGTATTTT
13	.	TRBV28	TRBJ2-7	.	CASSLWTTYEQYF	TGTGCCAGCAGTCTATGGACCACCTACGAGCAGTACTTC
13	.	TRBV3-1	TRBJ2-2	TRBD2	CASSQGTSNELFF	TGTGCCAGCAGCCAAGGGACTAGCAATGAGCTGTTTTTT
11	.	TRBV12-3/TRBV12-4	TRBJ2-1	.	CASNLRGEQFF	TGTGCCAGCAATTTGCGGGGTGAGCAGTTCTTC
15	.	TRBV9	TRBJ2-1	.	CASSGEGSSYNEQFF	TGTGCCAGCAGCGGCGAGGGGAGCTCCTACAATGAGCAGTTCTTC
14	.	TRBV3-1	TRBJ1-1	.	CASSPSRANTEAFF	TGTGCCAGCAGCCCATCCAGGGCAAACACTGAAGCTTTCTTT
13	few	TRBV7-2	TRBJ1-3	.	CASSLGEGNTIYF	TGTGCCAGCAGCCTGGGGGAGGGAAACACCATATATTTT
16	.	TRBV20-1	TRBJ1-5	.	CSARPSGGNSNQPQHF	TGCAGTGCTAGGCCATCGGGGGGGAATAGCAATCAGCCCCAGCATTTT
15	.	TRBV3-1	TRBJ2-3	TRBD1	CASSPRQGFSDTQYF	TGTGCCAGCAGCCCGCGACAGGGTTTTTCAGATACGCAGTATTTT
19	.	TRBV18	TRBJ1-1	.	CASSPSLTGTGQEGHEAFF	TGTGCCAGCTCACCAAGTCTTACGGGGACGGGGCAGGAGGGCCATGAAGCTTTCTTT
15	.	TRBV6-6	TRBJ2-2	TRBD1	CASTPGTGTSGELFF	TGTGCCAGCACCCCGGGGACAGGGACGTCCGGGGAGCTGTTTTTT
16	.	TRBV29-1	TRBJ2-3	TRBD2	CSVAGTSGLNIDTQYF	TGCAGCGTTGCAGGGACTAGCGGCCTCAACATAGATACGCAGTATTTT
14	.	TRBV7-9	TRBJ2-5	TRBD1	CASSIGQGEETQYF	TGTGCCAGCAGCATCGGACAGGGGGAAGAGACCCAGTACTTC
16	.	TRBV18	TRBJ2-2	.	CASSLFSGTTTGELFF	TGTGCCAGCTCACTGTTTTCCGGGACCACCACCGGGGAGCTGTTTTTT
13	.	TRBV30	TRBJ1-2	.	CAWSEGLDYGYTF	TGTGCCTGGAGTGAAGGGTTGGACTATGGCTACACCTTC
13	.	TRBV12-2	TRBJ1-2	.	CASRLVGRLGYTF	TGTGCAAGTCGCTTAGTTGGTCGGCTTGGCTACACCTTC
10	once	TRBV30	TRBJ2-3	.	CAWSVLTQYF	TGTGCCTGGAGCGTGCTTACGCAGTATTTT
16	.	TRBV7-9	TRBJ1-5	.	CASSFGSSAQNQPQHF	TGTGCCAGCAGCTTCGGGAGTTCGGCCCAAAATCAGCCCCAGCATTTT
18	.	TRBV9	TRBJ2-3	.	CASSVVPHGRGSADTQYF	TGTGCCAGCAGCGTAGTACCCCATGGGCGGGGAAGCGCAGATACGCAGTATTTT
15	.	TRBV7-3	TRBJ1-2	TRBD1	CASSPVGWDSYGYTF	TGTGCCAGCAGCCCCGTGGGTTGGGACAGCTATGGCTACACCTTC
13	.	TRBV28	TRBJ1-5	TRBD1	CASRQGAGQPQHF	TGTGCCAGCAGACAGGGGGCAGGCCAGCCCCAGCATTTT
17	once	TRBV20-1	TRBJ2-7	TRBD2	CSARAPGLAGAGYEQYF	TGCAGTGCTAGAGCCCCTGGACTAGCGGGAGCGGGCTACGAGCAGTACTTC
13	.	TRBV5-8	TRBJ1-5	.	CASSLGVSQPQHF	TGTGCCAGCAGCTTAGGAGTCTCTCAGCCCCAGCATTTT
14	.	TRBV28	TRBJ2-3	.	CATSVGGSTDTQYF	TGTGCCACCTCAGTGGGCGGCTCCACAGATACGCAGTATTTT